Sequencing of this T cell receptor beta chain was carried out in a study of blood T cells in healthy people across ages. There are a few counts of this clonotype. A J-beta primer mix and a sample-barcoded 5' primer were used in a second PCR of roughly 7 to 12 cycles. Each CDR3 protein is one row after TCRdb ran MiXCR on the 5' RACE reads. The sample carries about a million distinct CDR3 sequences, about 48% recorded once. The CDR3 is made up of 15 amino acids. V lost 5 bases to trimming and J lost 5 bases; unmatched junction nucleotides: 0. CDR1 and CDR2 (germline): KGHDR, SFDVKD. The rearrangement uses TRBV24-1 and TRBJ2-2; TRBD2 aligns across 14 bases. The sequence was obtained from a young man in good health. The specimen was blood. The DNA of the CDR3 is TGTGCCACCAGTGGACTAGCGGGGGGGACCGGGGAGCTGTTTTTT. This gives the protein CATSGLAGGTGELFF.